Listed here is a single T cell receptor beta chain. The sample is drawn from a study of control samples from healthy donors and cancer patients. The V gene's germline CDR1 is SGHRS and CDR2 YFSETQ. V lost 4 bases and J lost 7, with 11 bases in between. The CDR3 covers 13 residues. Data came from immunoSEQ multiplex PCR; TCRdb stores just in-frame clones and leaves some out. This sample has 95,000 to 150,000 clones, with approximately 89% found just once. The rearrangement joins TRBV5-1 to TRBJ1-4; D gene uncertain. The clonotype was recovered from a woman younger than 30 in good health. The sample comprised blood. The CDR3 DNA reads as TGCGCCAGCAGCCCCGCCTCACTTGAAAAACTGTTTTTT. It encodes CASSPASLEKLFF.